Following are 20 T cell receptor beta chains from one sample sequenced in a study of blood T cell repertoires in COVID-19. Assay used: immunoSEQ multiplex PCR; TCRdb lists only in-frame clones, some missing. The sample has fewer than 200,000 clones; just under 90% are singletons. Sequences were obtained from peripheral blood. These receptors came from an older woman with COVID-19, enrolled during active disease.

J is TRBJ1-2 and V is TRBV7-6; TRBD1 is a possible D gene (6 bases). The CDR3 extends over 12 amino acids. CDR1 SGHVS and CDR2 FNYEAQ come from the germline V gene. Trimming removed 4 bases at V and 12 bases at J, with 15 bases between. Here the CDR3 DNA reads TGTGCCAGCAGCTCGACACAGGGAGCACACACCTTC. Protein sequence: CASSSTQGAHTF.

The CDR3 reads CASSLQGWDYGYTF. Written as DNA, the CDR3 is TGTGCCAGCAGTTTACAGGGGTGGGACTATGGCTACACCTTC. The chain joins TRBV6-5 to TRBJ1-2, with TRBD1 identical over 7 bases. From germline, CDR1 is MNHEY and CDR2 SVGAGI. The CDR3 runs to 14 residues. V shed 4 bases, J shed 3 bases, and the junction held 5 bases outside the gene matches.

This clone has a single count. The chain links TRBV7-3 to TRBJ1-3, with TRBD1 as a possible D gene (5 bases). Germline CDR1 and CDR2: SGHTA and FQGTGA. The CDR3 runs to 15 residues. V dropped 2 bases and J dropped 0 bases, with 8 bases sitting between them. The CDR3 DNA reads as TGTGCCAGCAGCTTAGGGGGGATCTCTGGAAACACCATATATTTT. Translated, it gives CASSLGGISGNTIYF.

V usage is TRBV5-1 and J usage is TRBJ2-2; D is unresolved. This CDR3 is 12 amino acids long. In germline, CDR1 is SGHRS, CDR2 YFSETQ. Deletions cut 0 bases from V and 7 bases from J, with 4 bases between. The CDR3 DNA reads as TGCGCCAGCAGCTTGGGTCTCGGGGAGCTGTTTTTT. Its translation is CASSLGLGELFF.

Only one count was recorded for this clone. This rearrangement joins TRBV19 to TRBJ1-2, with a tentative D call TRBD1 (5 bases). V shed 5 bases and J shed 0 bases, with 10 bases lying between them. The CDR3 is made up of 14 amino acids. The germline V gene has CDR1 LNHDA and CDR2 SQIVND (reference sequence). The CDR3 DNA sequence: TGTGCCAGTAGTGCCCCAGGGACTAACTATGGCTACACCTTC. Its protein product is CASSAPGTNYGYTF.

The chain is built from TRBV11-2 and TRBJ2-3; 8 bases align to TRBD2. This CDR3 comprises 15 residues. With V trimmed by 0 bases and J by 6 bases, 5 bases remained unmatched. In germline, CDR1 is SGHAT, CDR2 FQNNGV. The CDR3 loop is CASSLDGLAGDTQYF. As DNA, the CDR3 is TGTGCCAGCAGCTTAGATGGACTAGCTGGGGATACGCAGTATTTT.

This clone occurred once. The chain couples TRBV11-2 to TRBJ2-7; 8 bases match TRBD1. Trimming at V came to 6 bases and at J to 3 bases, leaving 10 bases not matched to a gene. Germline loops: CDR1 SGHAT, CDR2 FQNNGV. This CDR3 contains 15 residues. CDR3 region: CASSLTGTGSYEQYF. The CDR3 DNA sequence: TGTGCCAGCAGTCTCACCGGGACAGGTAGCTACGAGCAGTACTTC. Complete variable domain (other parts from reference TRBV11-2 and TRBJ2-7): EAGVAQSPRYKIIEKRQSVAFWCNPISGHATLYWYQQILGQGPKLLIQFQNNGVVDDSQLPKDRFSAERLKGVDSTLKIQPAKLEDSAVYLCASSLTGTGSYEQYFGPGTRLTVT.

V usage is TRBV2 and J usage is TRBJ2-7; D remains ambiguous. Between the trimmed V and J ends, which lost 4 bases and 0 bases, there was a span of 7 bases. In germline, CDR1 is SNHLY, CDR2 FYNNEI. The CDR3 covers 13 residues. The CDR3 bases are TGTGCCAGCAGTGGCAGCGTCTCCTACGAGCAGTACTTC. This gives the protein CASSGSVSYEQYF.

The chain recombines TRBV7-2 with TRBJ2-7, with TRBD2 identical over 12 bases. From germline, CDR1 is SGHTA and CDR2 FQGNSA. The CDR3 contains 17 residues. The ends lost 3 bases at V and 3 bases at J; junction bases unmatched: 9. This CDR3 is CASSFLAGGVPVYEQYF. The CDR3 nucleotides are TGTGCCAGCAGCTTCCTAGCGGGAGGGGTCCCAGTCTACGAGCAGTACTTC.

This clone occurred once. The V and J genes are TRBV6-6 and TRBJ2-1; 11 nucleotides agree with TRBD2. Germline-derived CDR1 and CDR2 are MNHNY and SVGAGI (reference sequence). The CDR3 has 14 residues. J lost 4 bases, V lost 7 bases, and 3 bases had no gene match. The CDR3 region has the DNA TGTGCCAGCAATTTAGCGGGAGGGTACAATGAGCAGTTCTTC. Its translation: CASNLAGGYNEQFF.

The V call is TRBV2, the J call TRBJ2-6; TRBD2 matches 11 bases. Germline trimming cut 9 bases from V and 0 bases from J; bases unmatched to any gene: 4. Germline V CDR1 and CDR2: SNHLY, FYNNEI. The CDR3 contains 16 residues. CDR3 protein: CARSGTSGSGANVLTF. Written as DNA, the CDR3 is TGTGCCAGATCAGGGACTAGCGGCTCTGGGGCCAACGTCCTGACTTTC.

V gene TRBV3-1 (or the pseudogene TRBV3-2) combines with J gene TRBJ1-2; unclear D gene. V shed 6 bases and J shed 8 bases, with 16 bases lying between them. The CDR3 runs 13 residues. From germline, CDR1 is LGHDT and CDR2 YNNKEL (reference sequence). CDR3 amino acids: CASSLERVRGYTF. The DNA of the CDR3 is TGTGCCAGCAGTCTAGAGAGAGTACGGGGCTACACCTTC.

This chain connects TRBV18 to TRBJ2-7, with D unresolved. This CDR3 region has 11 residues. Per the germline V gene, CDR1 is KGHSH and CDR2 is LQKENI. V was cut by 5 bases and J by 3 bases, with 5 bases left in between. DNA for the CDR3: TGTGCCAGCTCAGAACACTACGAGCAGTACTTC. Residues: CASSEHYEQYF. The whole variable domain, remainder taken from reference TRBV18 and TRBJ2-7, is NAGVMQNPRHLVRRRGQEARLRCSPMKGHSHVYWYRQLPEEGLKFMVYLQKENIIDESGMPKERFSAEFPKEGPSILRIQQVVRGDSAAYFCASSEHYEQYFGPGTRLTVT.

CDR3 amino acids: CASSFWDIRNYGYTF. The CDR3 nucleotides read TGTGCCAGCAGTTTCTGGGACATCAGGAACTATGGCTACACCTTC. The genes are TRBV28 and TRBJ1-2, with TRBD1 as a possible D gene (6 bases). Trimming pared 3 bases from V and 2 bases from J, leaving 13 bases between. This CDR3 has 15 residues. In germline, CDR1 is MDHEN, CDR2 SYDVKM.

This rearrangement joins TRBV20-1 to TRBJ2-7; D might be TRBD2 (6 bases). Per the germline V gene, CDR1 is DFQATT and CDR2 is SNEGSKA (reference sequence). Trimming took off 6 bases at V and 6 bases at J, with 12 bases between the two ends. The CDR3 sequence is 11 residues long. CDR3 DNA: TGCAGTGCCCCCAACGGGGGCGAGCAGTACTTC. It specifies CSAPNGGEQYF.

The DNA for the CDR3 is TGTGCCAGCAGTAAGGGAGTAGCTAATTCACCCCTCCACTTT. Its protein product is CASSKGVANSPLHF. J is TRBJ1-6 and V is TRBV6-5; D call uncertain. The CDR3 is made up of 14 amino acids. Trimming took off 5 bases at V and 6 bases at J, with 11 bases between the two ends. The germline gives CDR1 MNHEY, CDR2 SVGAGI.

The count of this clone is one. CDR3 DNA: TGTGCCAGCAGTTGGGGGACAGGTGTTCTACGGGAGCAGTACTTC. Translated, it gives CASSWGTGVLREQYF. V is TRBV6-5 and J is TRBJ2-7; TRBD1 matches 8 bases. CDR3 length: 15 residues. Trimming removed 4 bases from V and 7 bases from J; junction bases left unmatched: 12. The V gene's germline CDR1 is MNHEY and CDR2 SVGAGI.

The J gene is TRBJ2-3, the V gene TRBV19, with 8 positions matching TRBD1. Germline values: CDR1 LNHDA, CDR2 SQIVND (reference sequence). J gave up 4 bases and V 5 bases, and 11 bases lay outside the gene matches. The CDR3 spans 16 residues. CDR3 loop: CASSPPGQARADTQYF. CDR3 bases: TGTGCCAGTAGTCCCCCGGGACAGGCGCGGGCAGATACGCAGTATTTT.

The chain links TRBV5-6 to TRBJ1-6; the match to TRBD1 covers 9 bases. Germline loops: CDR1 SGHDT, CDR2 YYEEEE. V dropped 4 bases and J dropped 0; count of bases not matched to a gene: 2. CDR3 length: 16 amino acids. The CDR3 spells CASSGDRASYNSPLHF. The CDR3 nucleotides are TGTGCCAGCAGCGGGGACAGGGCCTCCTATAATTCACCCCTCCACTTT.

The chain couples TRBV5-1 to TRBJ2-6; a possible D gene is TRBD1 (5 bases). This CDR3 has 15 amino acids. The ends were cut back, 5 bases at V and 4 bases at J, with 13 bases in the middle. Germline V gives CDR1 SGHRS, CDR2 YFSETQ. The chain's CDR3 is CASSGRTSGANVLTF. Written as DNA, the CDR3 is TGCGCCAGCAGTGGTCGGACATCAGGGGCCAACGTCCTGACTTTC.